A selection of T cell receptor beta chains follows, all from one sample in a study of T cell repertoires in cytomegalovirus infection. A single record per CDR3 protein comes from TCRdb applying MiXCR to the reads. The data hold around 270,000 distinct CDR3 sequences, with roughly 10% observed a single time. Input material: PBMCs. The source is a human donor in good health (CMV status not recorded). Some clones in this sample may be carry-over from other donors' samples. Both conserved end residues are part of each CDR3. D genes are given only for firm matches. The size of a clone is reported for some rows only, either as once, few or many, or as a class for expanded clones.

j_call: TRBJ2-2
clone_size: many
d_call: -
cdr3_length: 14
v_call: TRBV7-2
cdr3_aa: CASSWTTRTGELFF
cdr3_nt: TGTGCCAGCAGCTGGACAACACGTACCGGGGAGCTGTTTTTT

j_call: TRBJ2-3
clone_size: -
d_call: -
cdr3_length: 18
v_call: TRBV20-1
cdr3_aa: CSASPVAAPATSTDTQYF
cdr3_nt: TGCAGTGCTAGCCCCGTAGCGGCCCCGGCGACTAGCACAGATACGCAGTATTTT

j_call: TRBJ2-7
clone_size: many
d_call: TRBD2
cdr3_length: 12
v_call: TRBV7-2
cdr3_aa: CASSPTSDEQYF
cdr3_nt: TGTGCCAGCAGCCCCACTAGCGACGAGCAGTACTTC

j_call: TRBJ2-1
clone_size: -
d_call: TRBD2
cdr3_length: 15
v_call: TRBV20-1
cdr3_aa: CSARNPGTSYNEQFF
cdr3_nt: TGCAGTGCTAGAAATCCCGGGACTAGTTACAATGAGCAGTTCTTC

j_call: TRBJ2-7
clone_size: few
d_call: TRBD1
cdr3_length: 15
v_call: TRBV11-2
cdr3_aa: CASSSRTGGFGEQYF
cdr3_nt: TGTGCCAGCAGCTCTCGGACAGGGGGCTTTGGCGAGCAGTACTTC

j_call: TRBJ2-4
clone_size: many
d_call: TRBD1
cdr3_length: 16
v_call: TRBV6-2/TRBV6-3
cdr3_aa: CASTPMKTGAKNIQYF
cdr3_nt: TGTGCCAGCACCCCGATGAAGACAGGGGCCAAAAACATTCAGTACTTC

j_call: TRBJ2-7
clone_size: few
d_call: -
cdr3_length: 11
v_call: TRBV28
cdr3_aa: CASSRSQEQYF
cdr3_nt: TGTGCCAGCAGTCGGTCCCAGGAGCAGTACTTC

j_call: TRBJ2-3
clone_size: -
d_call: TRBD1
cdr3_length: 13
v_call: TRBV12-3/TRBV12-4
cdr3_aa: CASRQGAGDTQYF
cdr3_nt: TGTGCCAGCAGGCAGGGGGCAGGGGATACGCAGTATTTT

j_call: TRBJ2-5
clone_size: -
d_call: TRBD2
cdr3_length: 16
v_call: TRBV6-2/TRBV6-3
cdr3_aa: CASSYLPGGRQETQYF
cdr3_nt: TGTGCCAGCAGTTACCTCCCGGGGGGGCGCCAAGAGACCCAGTACTTC

j_call: TRBJ2-2
clone_size: many
d_call: -
cdr3_length: 12
v_call: TRBV28
cdr3_aa: CASRVSTGELFF
cdr3_nt: TGTGCCAGCAGAGTCAGCACCGGGGAGCTGTTTTTT

j_call: TRBJ2-7
clone_size: few
d_call: -
cdr3_length: 12
v_call: TRBV30
cdr3_aa: CASGRKRYEQYF
cdr3_nt: TGTGCCTCGGGACGAAAGCGCTACGAGCAGTACTTC

j_call: TRBJ2-1
clone_size: many
d_call: -
cdr3_length: 18
v_call: TRBV7-2
cdr3_aa: CASSLGTGLRPLPNEQFF
cdr3_nt: TGTGCCAGCAGCTTAGGCACAGGGCTGCGCCCTCTGCCCAATGAGCAGTTCTTC

j_call: TRBJ2-1
clone_size: many
d_call: TRBD2
cdr3_length: 16
v_call: TRBV7-2
cdr3_aa: CASSLVAGLDGNEQFF
cdr3_nt: TGTGCCAGCAGCTTAGTAGCGGGACTAGATGGGAATGAGCAGTTCTTC

j_call: TRBJ1-6
clone_size: -
d_call: -
cdr3_length: 14
v_call: TRBV28
cdr3_aa: CASREPGHRSPLHF
cdr3_nt: TGTGCCAGCAGGGAACCGGGACATCGATCACCCCTCCACTTT

j_call: TRBJ2-7
clone_size: many
d_call: -
cdr3_length: 14
v_call: TRBV7-6
cdr3_aa: CASSLGDGSYEQYF
cdr3_nt: TGTGCCAGCAGCTTAGGGGACGGTTCCTACGAGCAGTACTTC

j_call: TRBJ2-1
clone_size: many
d_call: -
cdr3_length: 13
v_call: TRBV10-3
cdr3_aa: CAISNELDNEQFF
cdr3_nt: TGTGCCATCAGTAACGAACTTGACAATGAGCAGTTCTTC

j_call: TRBJ2-5
clone_size: -
d_call: -
cdr3_length: 15
v_call: TRBV6-1
cdr3_aa: CASSEQGDLRETQYF
cdr3_nt: TGTGCCAGCAGTGAACAGGGAGACCTCCGCGAGACCCAGTACTTC

j_call: TRBJ1-2
clone_size: many
d_call: -
cdr3_length: 15
v_call: TRBV4-2
cdr3_aa: CASSQDAQGVTGYTF
cdr3_nt: TGTGCCAGCAGCCAAGACGCCCAGGGAGTAACTGGCTACACCTTC

j_call: TRBJ2-3
clone_size: many
d_call: -
cdr3_length: 18
v_call: TRBV7-2
cdr3_aa: CASSLVPPSRISPRAQYF
cdr3_nt: TGTGCCAGCAGCTTAGTCCCCCCAAGTAGAATATCCCCCAGGGCGCAGTATTTT

j_call: TRBJ1-1
clone_size: many
d_call: -
cdr3_length: 15
v_call: TRBV28
cdr3_aa: CASPPAGAMNTEAFF
cdr3_nt: TGTGCCAGCCCCCCAGCAGGGGCCATGAACACTGAAGCTTTCTTT

j_call: TRBJ2-7
clone_size: many
d_call: TRBD2
cdr3_length: 14
v_call: TRBV7-2
cdr3_aa: CASSSSGGRPEQYF
cdr3_nt: TGTGCCAGCAGCTCAAGCGGGGGGAGGCCCGAGCAGTACTTC

j_call: TRBJ1-2
clone_size: -
d_call: -
cdr3_length: 13
v_call: TRBV29-1
cdr3_aa: CSVDKTGLYGYTF
cdr3_nt: TGCAGCGTTGACAAGACAGGCCTTTATGGCTACACCTTC

j_call: TRBJ2-7
clone_size: many
d_call: -
cdr3_length: 14
v_call: TRBV7-2
cdr3_aa: CASSFWGGRNEQYF
cdr3_nt: TGTGCCAGCAGCTTCTGGGGGGGCCGCAACGAGCAGTACTTC

j_call: TRBJ2-1
clone_size: few
d_call: TRBD2
cdr3_length: 16
v_call: TRBV6-6
cdr3_aa: CASMGPIGLADNEQFF
cdr3_nt: TGTGCCAGCATGGGCCCCATCGGACTAGCGGACAATGAGCAGTTCTTC

j_call: TRBJ1-1
clone_size: -
d_call: -
cdr3_length: 14
v_call: TRBV20-1
cdr3_aa: CSARDRRADTEAFF
cdr3_nt: TGCAGTGCTAGAGATAGGAGGGCGGACACTGAAGCTTTCTTT

j_call: TRBJ2-3
clone_size: -
d_call: TRBD2
cdr3_length: 16
v_call: TRBV7-2
cdr3_aa: CASSSPQAGGTDTQYF
cdr3_nt: TGTGCCAGCAGCTCACCCCAAGCGGGAGGAACAGATACGCAGTATTTT

j_call: TRBJ1-1
clone_size: many
d_call: -
cdr3_length: 15
v_call: TRBV4-3
cdr3_aa: CASSQDPVLNTEAFF
cdr3_nt: TGCGCCAGCAGCCAAGACCCCGTTCTTAACACTGAAGCTTTCTTT

j_call: TRBJ2-3
clone_size: many
d_call: -
cdr3_length: 14
v_call: TRBV10-3
cdr3_aa: CAISPGLPTDTQYF
cdr3_nt: TGTGCCATCAGTCCGGGACTGCCCACAGATACGCAGTATTTT

j_call: TRBJ2-7
clone_size: many
d_call: TRBD1
cdr3_length: 14
v_call: TRBV20-1
cdr3_aa: CSAQPGQGRWEQYF
cdr3_nt: TGCAGTGCTCAGCCGGGACAGGGGAGATGGGAGCAGTACTTC

j_call: TRBJ2-7
clone_size: -
d_call: -
cdr3_length: 12
v_call: TRBV29-1
cdr3_aa: CSVARAPHEQYF
cdr3_nt: TGCAGCGTTGCCAGGGCTCCCCACGAGCAGTACTTC

j_call: TRBJ2-7
clone_size: few
d_call: TRBD1
cdr3_length: 16
v_call: TRBV7-9
cdr3_aa: CASSLGGQGQAYEQYF
cdr3_nt: TGTGCCAGCAGCTTAGGGGGACAGGGGCAAGCCTACGAGCAGTACTTC

j_call: TRBJ2-7
clone_size: many
d_call: TRBD2
cdr3_length: 13
v_call: TRBV7-2
cdr3_aa: CASSPGREREQYF
cdr3_nt: TGTGCCAGCAGCCCCGGGAGGGAGAGAGAGCAGTACTTC

j_call: TRBJ1-1
clone_size: -
d_call: -
cdr3_length: 15
v_call: TRBV7-2
cdr3_aa: CASSLGTGMNTEAYF
cdr3_nt: TGTGCCAGCAGCTTAGGAACAGGGATGAACACTGAAGCTTACTTT

j_call: TRBJ2-1
clone_size: many
d_call: -
cdr3_length: 12
v_call: TRBV20-1
cdr3_aa: CSARDGYNEQFF
cdr3_nt: TGCAGTGCTAGGGACGGATACAATGAGCAGTTCTTC

j_call: TRBJ2-3
clone_size: -
d_call: TRBD2
cdr3_length: 18
v_call: TRBV20-1
cdr3_aa: CSARDPSGRGFSTDTQYF
cdr3_nt: TGCAGTGCTAGAGATCCGAGCGGGAGGGGATTTAGCACAGATACGCAGTATTTT

j_call: TRBJ2-1
clone_size: few
d_call: -
cdr3_length: 11
v_call: TRBV7-2
cdr3_aa: CASRQRDEQFF
cdr3_nt: TGTGCCAGCAGGCAAAGGGATGAGCAGTTCTTC

j_call: TRBJ1-1
clone_size: many
d_call: -
cdr3_length: 15
v_call: TRBV6-2/TRBV6-3
cdr3_aa: CASSYGGARKPQAFF
cdr3_nt: TGTGCCAGCAGTTACGGCGGGGCGCGAAAACCTCAAGCTTTCTTT

j_call: TRBJ1-5
clone_size: -
d_call: -
cdr3_length: 12
v_call: TRBV12-3/TRBV12-4
cdr3_aa: CASSFPSQPQHF
cdr3_nt: TGTGCCAGCAGTTTTCCGAGTCAGCCCCAGCATTTT

j_call: TRBJ2-5
clone_size: -
d_call: TRBD2
cdr3_length: 16
v_call: TRBV4-2
cdr3_aa: CASSPIAGGTSRAQYF
cdr3_nt: TGTGCCAGCAGCCCCATAGCGGGGGGAACCTCCCGGGCCCAGTACTTC

j_call: TRBJ1-5
clone_size: -
d_call: TRBD1
cdr3_length: 19
v_call: TRBV19
cdr3_aa: CASSIMRTGPQTGNQPQHF
cdr3_nt: TGTGCCAGTAGTATAATGCGGACAGGGCCACAAACCGGCAATCAGCCCCAGCATTTT

j_call: TRBJ2-7
clone_size: many
d_call: TRBD1
cdr3_length: 14
v_call: TRBV11-2
cdr3_aa: CASSRDRDRGEQYF
cdr3_nt: TGTGCCAGCAGCCGGGACAGGGATCGAGGCGAGCAGTACTTC

j_call: TRBJ2-3
clone_size: many
d_call: -
cdr3_length: 14
v_call: TRBV7-2
cdr3_aa: CASSLSLSTDTQYF
cdr3_nt: TGTGCCAGCAGCTTATCCCTGAGCACAGATACGCAGTATTTT

j_call: TRBJ1-5
clone_size: many
d_call: -
cdr3_length: 13
v_call: TRBV7-2
cdr3_aa: CASKIGGNQPQHF
cdr3_nt: TGTGCCAGCAAAATTGGGGGGAATCAGCCCCAGCATTTT

j_call: TRBJ1-5
clone_size: -
d_call: -
cdr3_length: 13
v_call: TRBV12-3/TRBV12-4
cdr3_aa: CASSTEGDQPQHF
cdr3_nt: TGTGCCAGCAGCACCGAGGGGGATCAGCCCCAGCATTTT

j_call: TRBJ1-4
clone_size: many
d_call: -
cdr3_length: 14
v_call: TRBV19
cdr3_aa: CASSIRQENEKLFF
cdr3_nt: TGTGCCAGTAGTATCCGTCAGGAGAATGAAAAACTGTTTTTT

j_call: TRBJ2-7
clone_size: many
d_call: TRBD1
cdr3_length: 14
v_call: TRBV7-2
cdr3_aa: CASRDGTAPYEQYF
cdr3_nt: TGTGCCAGCAGGGACGGGACAGCACCTTACGAGCAGTACTTC

j_call: TRBJ1-5
clone_size: few
d_call: -
cdr3_length: 14
v_call: TRBV6-2/TRBV6-3
cdr3_aa: CASSFRVHNQPQHF
cdr3_nt: TGTGCCAGCAGTTTCAGGGTCCACAATCAGCCCCAGCATTTT

j_call: TRBJ1-4
clone_size: few
d_call: -
cdr3_length: 13
v_call: TRBV9
cdr3_aa: CASSPNSGEKLFF
cdr3_nt: TGTGCCAGCAGCCCCAATTCGGGTGAAAAACTGTTTTTT

j_call: TRBJ2-7
clone_size: many
d_call: -
cdr3_length: 15
v_call: TRBV7-2
cdr3_aa: CASSQQRATRHEQYF
cdr3_nt: TGTGCCAGCAGCCAGCAGAGGGCAACACGCCACGAGCAGTACTTC

j_call: TRBJ2-1
clone_size: many
d_call: -
cdr3_length: 14
v_call: TRBV5-1
cdr3_aa: CASSLPVGAREQFF
cdr3_nt: TGCGCCAGCAGCCTTCCAGTTGGGGCACGGGAGCAGTTCTTC

j_call: TRBJ2-1
clone_size: many
d_call: -
cdr3_length: 14
v_call: TRBV7-2
cdr3_aa: CASRLGGGSNEQFF
cdr3_nt: TGTGCCAGCAGATTAGGGGGGGGGTCTAATGAGCAGTTCTTC

j_call: TRBJ2-3
clone_size: -
d_call: -
cdr3_length: 14
v_call: TRBV19
cdr3_aa: CASSIAGGTDTQYF
cdr3_nt: TGTGCCAGTAGTATAGCGGGAGGCACAGATACGCAGTATTTT